The rows below give T cell receptor beta chains drawn from one sample of a study of T cells in tumors after PD-1 blockade. Produced via immunoSEQ multiplex PCR; TCRdb's table is partial and in-frame only. This table holds roughly 9,800 clones, roughly three fifths found once. Specimen: tumor tissue, collected after anti-PD-1 treatment. The receptors here all came from a human donor with basal cell carcinoma. Each CDR3 is given with its conserved first and last residue. A D gene is named only where the DNA matches it firmly. Clone sizes are given selectively: once, few, many, or a class where the clone is expanded.

clone_size d_call j_call v_call cdr3_aa cdr3_nt
- TRBD2 TRBJ2-3 TRBV28 CASSLSASGLTDTQYF TGTGCCAGCAGTTTATCGGCTAGCGGGCTCACAGATACGCAGTATTTT
- - TRBJ2-6 TRBV3-1/TRBV3-2 CASSQDESDREGTTGANVLTF TGTGCCAGCAGCCAAGATGAATCGGACAGGGAGGGGACAACTGGGGCCAACGTCCTGACTTTC
- TRBD2 TRBJ2-2 TRBV5-4 CASSPGLAGGHTGELFF TGTGCCAGCAGCCCCGGACTAGCGGGGGGCCACACCGGGGAGCTGTTTTTT
- - TRBJ2-5 TRBV6-2/TRBV6-3 CASSLGETQYF TGTGCCAGCAGCTTGGGGGAGACCCAGTACTTC
- - TRBJ2-5 TRBV5-1 CASSLSEDGGHQYF TGCGCCAGCAGCTTGAGTGAGGACGGGGGGCACCAGTACTTC
- - TRBJ2-7 TRBV2 CASRLLGDGERQYF TGTGCCAGCAGGTTATTGGGGGACGGTGAGAGGCAGTACTTC
- - TRBJ1-3 TRBV6-5 CASSRESNSGNTIYF TGTGCCAGCAGCCGAGAATCTAACTCTGGAAACACCATATATTTT
- - TRBJ2-1 TRBV5-1 CASSLAGGGRREQFF TGCGCCAGCAGCTTGGCCGGGGGTGGACGGCGGGAGCAGTTCTTC
- - TRBJ1-1 TRBV28 CASSLRGVGTEAFF TGTGCCAGCAGTCTCAGGGGCGTGGGAACTGAAGCTTTCTTT
few - TRBJ1-2 TRBV18 CASSPAAQNYGYTF TGTGCCAGCTCACCAGCGGCGCAAAACTATGGCTACACCTTC
- TRBD1 TRBJ1-6 TRBV6-4 CASSRDRVSPLHF TGTGCCAGCAGCCGGGACAGGGTATCCCCCCTCCACTTT
- - TRBJ1-4 TRBV27 CASGQGSNEKLFF TGTGCCAGCGGCCAGGGATCGAATGAAAAACTGTTTTTT
- - TRBJ2-4 TRBV6-5 CASSPDTRNIQYF TGTGCCAGCAGCCCGGACACCCGAAACATTCAGTACTTC
- - TRBJ1-3 TRBV28 CASSLVSSGNTIYF TGTGCCAGCAGTTTAGTGAGCTCTGGAAACACCATATATTTT
medium-sized - TRBJ2-2 TRBV7-3 CASSLNPANTGELFF TGTGCCAGCAGCTTAAACCCGGCCAACACCGGGGAGCTGTTTTTT
- TRBD2 TRBJ2-2 TRBV6-4 CASSAGGRREGNTGELFF TGTGCCAGCAGTGCGGGGGGGCGGCGGGAGGGAAACACCGGGGAGCTGTTTTTT
few TRBD2 TRBJ2-7 TRBV5-6 CASSKGLAGVYEQYF TGTGCCAGCAGCAAGGGACTAGCGGGGGTATACGAGCAGTACTTC
- - TRBJ2-6 TRBV24-1 CATSEAESSGANVLTF TGTGCCACCAGTGAGGCGGAGAGCTCTGGGGCCAACGTCCTGACTTTC
- TRBD1 TRBJ2-1 TRBV5-1 CASSLAGQATYNEQFF TGCGCCAGCAGCTTAGCCGGACAGGCGACCTACAATGAGCAGTTCTTC
medium-sized - TRBJ2-1 TRBV6-2/TRBV6-3 CASSYLGGAYNEQFF TGTGCCAGCAGTTACCTTGGCGGGGCTTACAATGAGCAGTTCTTC
- - TRBJ1-3 TRBV7-6 CASSLAGSGNTIYF TGTGCCAGCAGCTTAGCAGGGAGCGGAAACACCATATATTTT
few TRBD1 TRBJ1-3 TRBV24-1 CATSDAQGAGNTIYF TGTGCCACCAGTGATGCACAGGGGGCTGGAAACACCATATATTTT
- - TRBJ2-1 TRBV9 CASSVGEVNEQFF TGTGCCAGCAGCGTAGGAGAGGTCAATGAGCAGTTCTTC
- - TRBJ2-1 TRBV4-2 CASRSDGTETYNEQFF TGTGCCAGCAGATCAGACGGGACCGAGACCTACAATGAGCAGTTCTTC
- TRBD1 TRBJ2-5 TRBV7-2 CASSLQGVERQETQYF TGTGCCAGCAGCTTACAGGGGGTGGAGAGGCAAGAGACCCAGTACTTC
- TRBD1 TRBJ1-3 TRBV28 CASSLSDRVGNTIYF TGTGCCAGCAGTTTATCGGACAGGGTGGGAAACACCATATATTTT
- - TRBJ1-2 TRBV3-1/TRBV3-2 CASSQVERGYTF TGTGCCAGCAGCCAAGTGGAGCGGGGCTACACCTTC
few - TRBJ2-3 TRBV5-4 CASSLGGGTDTQYF TGTGCCAGCAGCTTAGGAGGGGGGACAGATACGCAGTATTTT
once - TRBJ1-1 TRBV30 CAWSAQYTEAFF TGTGCCTGGAGTGCTCAATACACTGAAGCTTTCTTT
- TRBD2 TRBJ2-1 TRBV7-2 CASKLASSYNEQFF TGTGCCAGCAAACTAGCGAGCTCCTACAATGAGCAGTTCTTC
- - TRBJ2-7 TRBV15 CATSRGGYSYEQYF TGTGCCACCAGCAGAGGGGGTTATTCCTACGAGCAGTACTTC